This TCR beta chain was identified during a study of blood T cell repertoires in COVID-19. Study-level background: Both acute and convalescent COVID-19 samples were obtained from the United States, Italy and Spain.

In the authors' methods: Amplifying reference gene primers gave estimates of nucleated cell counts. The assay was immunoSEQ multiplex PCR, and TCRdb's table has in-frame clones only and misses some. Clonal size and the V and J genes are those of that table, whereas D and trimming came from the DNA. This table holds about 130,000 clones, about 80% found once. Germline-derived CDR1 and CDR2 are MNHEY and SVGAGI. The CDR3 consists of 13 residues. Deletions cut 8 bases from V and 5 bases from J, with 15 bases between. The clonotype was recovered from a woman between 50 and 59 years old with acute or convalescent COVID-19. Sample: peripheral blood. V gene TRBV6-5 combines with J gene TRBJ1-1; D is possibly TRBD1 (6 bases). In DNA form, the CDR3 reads TGTGCCAGCTTCGACAGGTTAGGAACTGAAGCTTTCTTT. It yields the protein CASFDRLGTEAFF.